This TCR beta chain was found in a study of shared clonotypes between healthy human individuals. Study results and limitations: Only blood was sampled; tissue repertoires likely differ. A reduction in generation probabilities was seen for non-shared clonotypes relative to those shared by all four donors. Naive CD4 clonotypes overlapped across a few donors at about 5%.

Libraries were prepared by immunoSEQ multiplex PCR; TCRdb keeps only in-frame clonotypes and omits some of them. The sample shows under 1,900,000 clones, 97% to 99% of them seen only once. Only Caucasian adults living in Nashville, Tennessee made up the donor group. This clone was seen only once. The antigen remains unidentified. Specimen: naive CD4+ T cells sorted from blood. As to subset: CD45RA+ positively selected. The source of this sequence is a man aged 25-45 years in good health.

CDR3 nucleotide sequence: TGCGCCAGCAGCTTGGGGACATCCCCAACTAATGAAAAACTGTTTTTT. This gives the protein CASSLGTSPTNEKLFF. This chain uses TRBV5-1 with TRBJ1-4; a possible D gene is TRBD1 (5 bases). The CDR3 has 16 amino acids. The germline V and J ends were trimmed by 0 bases and 0 bases, with 9 bases remaining between them. Germline assignment: CDR1 SGHRS and CDR2 YFSETQ.